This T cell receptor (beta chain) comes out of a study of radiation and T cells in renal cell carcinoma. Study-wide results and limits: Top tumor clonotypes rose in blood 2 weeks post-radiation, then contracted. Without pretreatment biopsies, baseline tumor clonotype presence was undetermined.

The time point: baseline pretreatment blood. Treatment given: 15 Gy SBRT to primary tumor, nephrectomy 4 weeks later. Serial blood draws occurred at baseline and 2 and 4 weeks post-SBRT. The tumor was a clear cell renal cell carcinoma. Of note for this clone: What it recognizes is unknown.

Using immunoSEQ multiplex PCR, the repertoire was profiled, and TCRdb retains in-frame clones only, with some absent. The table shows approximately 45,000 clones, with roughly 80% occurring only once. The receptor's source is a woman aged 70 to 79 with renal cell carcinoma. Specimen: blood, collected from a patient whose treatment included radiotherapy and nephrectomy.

CDR3 sequence reads: CASSLSQGVFNEQFF. CDR3 nucleotide sequence: TGTGCCAGCAGCTTGAGTCAGGGAGTTTTCAATGAGCAGTTCTTC. The rearrangement uses TRBV5-4 and TRBJ2-1; D assignment may be TRBD1 or TRBD2 (5 bases each). CDR3 length equals 15 residues. Germline V gives CDR1 SGHNT, CDR2 YYREEE (reference sequence). V lost 1 base, J lost 6 bases, and 14 bases lay in between.